This T cell receptor beta chain was retrieved from a study of cytotoxic CD8 clonotypes in ibrutinib-treated CLL. Across the whole study: The study included approximately 10 relapsed/refractory and under 16 treatment-naive patients; roughly 17 had IGHV unmutated disease. The authors obtained response samples at a median of around eleven months of treatment, range 6 to 36.

Here immunoSEQ multiplex PCR was the method, and the copy in TCRdb shows in-frame clones only, minus some. The sample lists over 120,000 clones, over 75% occurring once. V gave up 4 bases and J gave up 2 bases, with 13 bases separating them. Germline-derived CDR1 and CDR2 are SGHVS and FNYEAQ. The CDR3 runs to 15 residues. The rearrangement links TRBV7-6 to TRBJ2-3, with D tentatively TRBD2 (6 bases). The sample was PBMCs, taken after 36 months of ibrutinib treatment. The source is a human donor with chronic lymphocytic leukemia. The CDR3 loop reads CASSSLGGTTDTQYF. The CDR3 DNA is TGTGCCAGCAGCTCCCTTGGGGGGACCACAGATACGCAGTATTTT. The full variable domain, completed using reference TRBV7-6 and TRBJ2-3, is GAGVSQSPRYKVTKRGQDVALRCDPISGHVSLYWYRQALGQGPEFLTYFNYEAQQDKSGLPNDRFSAERPEGSISTLTIQRTEQRDSAMYRCASSSLGGTTDTQYFGPGTRLTVL.